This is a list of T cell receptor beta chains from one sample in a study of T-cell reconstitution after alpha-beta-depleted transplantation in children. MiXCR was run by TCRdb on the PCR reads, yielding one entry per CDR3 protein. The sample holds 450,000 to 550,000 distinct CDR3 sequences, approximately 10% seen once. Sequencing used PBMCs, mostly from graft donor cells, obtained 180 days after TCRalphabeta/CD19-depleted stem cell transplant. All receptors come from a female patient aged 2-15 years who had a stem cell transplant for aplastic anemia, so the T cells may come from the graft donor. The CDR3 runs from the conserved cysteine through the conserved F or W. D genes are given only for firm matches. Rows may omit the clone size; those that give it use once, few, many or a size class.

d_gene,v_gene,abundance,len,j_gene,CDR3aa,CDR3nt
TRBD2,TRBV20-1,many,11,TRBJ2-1,CSARGGNEQFF,TGCAGTGCTAGGGGAGGGAATGAGCAGTTCTTC
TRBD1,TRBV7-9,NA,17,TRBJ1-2,CASSSTQPDRVWYGYTF,TGTGCCAGCAGCTCGACCCAGCCAGACAGGGTTTGGTATGGCTACACCTTC
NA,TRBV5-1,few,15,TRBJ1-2,CASKRTGADFYGYTF,TGCGCCAGTAAACGAACTGGGGCAGACTTCTATGGCTACACCTTC
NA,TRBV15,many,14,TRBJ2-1,CATSSLRGANEQFF,TGTGCCACCAGCAGCCTAAGGGGGGCCAATGAGCAGTTCTTC
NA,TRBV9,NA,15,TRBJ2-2,CASSVPDFYTGELFF,TGTGCCAGCAGCGTACCCGACTTTTACACCGGGGAGCTGTTTTTT
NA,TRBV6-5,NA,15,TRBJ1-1,CASSYSKRGDTEAFF,TGTGCCAGCAGTTACTCTAAGAGGGGAGACACTGAAGCTTTCTTT
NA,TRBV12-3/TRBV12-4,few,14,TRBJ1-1,CASIIDGVNTEAFF,TGTGCCAGCATCATAGACGGGGTTAACACTGAAGCTTTCTTT
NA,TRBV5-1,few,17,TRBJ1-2,CASNWQTGPNLARGYTF,TGCGCCAGCAACTGGCAGACAGGCCCCAATTTGGCTCGTGGCTACACCTTC
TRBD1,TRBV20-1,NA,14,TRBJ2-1,CSASWTGSYNEQFF,TGCAGTGCTAGCTGGACAGGGTCCTACAATGAGCAGTTCTTC
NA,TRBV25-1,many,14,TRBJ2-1,CASSERYRANEQFF,TGTGCCAGCAGTGAGCGGTACAGGGCAAATGAGCAGTTCTTC
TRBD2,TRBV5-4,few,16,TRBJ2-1,CASSLNGLAPYNEQFF,TGTGCCAGCAGCCTGAATGGACTAGCACCCTACAATGAGCAGTTCTTC
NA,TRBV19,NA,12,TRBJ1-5,CASSRRNQPQHF,TGTGCCAGTAGTAGGAGAAATCAGCCCCAGCATTTT
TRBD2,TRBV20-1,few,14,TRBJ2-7,CSARERLAGGEQYF,TGCAGTGCTAGAGAGCGACTAGCGGGAGGCGAGCAGTACTTC
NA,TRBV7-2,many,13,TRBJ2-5,CASSFTLQETQYF,TGTGCCAGCAGCTTTACCCTACAAGAGACCCAGTACTTC
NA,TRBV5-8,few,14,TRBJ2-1,CASSKDTLYNEQFF,TGTGCCAGCAGCAAGGACACGCTCTACAATGAGCAGTTCTTC
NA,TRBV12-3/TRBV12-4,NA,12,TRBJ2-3,CASLIGTDTQYF,TGTGCCAGCCTGATAGGCACAGATACGCAGTATTTT
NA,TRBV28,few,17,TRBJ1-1,CASSFVDRLPFDTEAFF,TGTGCCAGCAGTTTTGTAGATCGTCTGCCGTTTGACACTGAAGCTTTCTTT
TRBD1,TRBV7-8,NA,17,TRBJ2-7,CASSWPTRTGGSYEQYF,TGTGCCAGCAGCTGGCCGACACGGACAGGGGGAAGCTACGAGCAGTACTTC
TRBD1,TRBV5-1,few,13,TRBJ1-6,CASRTGGESPLHF,TGCGCCAGCAGGACAGGGGGCGAATCACCCCTCCACTTT
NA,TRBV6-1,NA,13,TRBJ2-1,CASSSPLSHEQFF,TGTGCCAGCAGCTCACCCCTTAGCCATGAGCAGTTCTTC
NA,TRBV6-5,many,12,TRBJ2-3,CASRDSTDTQYF,TGTGCCAGCAGGGACAGCACAGATACGCAGTATTTT
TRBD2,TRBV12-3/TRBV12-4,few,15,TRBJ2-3,CASSFVGLEADTQYF,TGTGCCAGCAGTTTTGTGGGACTAGAGGCAGATACGCAGTATTTT
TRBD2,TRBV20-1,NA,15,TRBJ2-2,CSALLAGVRTGELFF,TGCAGTGCACTACTAGCGGGAGTAAGAACCGGGGAGCTGTTTTTT
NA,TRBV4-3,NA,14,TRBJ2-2,CASSQDLGRSELFF,TGCGCCAGCAGCCAAGATCTCGGTAGATCGGAGCTGTTTTTT
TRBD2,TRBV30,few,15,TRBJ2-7,CAWNPGLAVSYEQYF,TGTGCCTGGAACCCCGGGCTAGCGGTCTCCTACGAGCAGTACTTC
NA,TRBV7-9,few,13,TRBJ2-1,CASGALGYNEQFF,TGTGCCAGTGGCGCGCTTGGATACAATGAGCAGTTCTTC
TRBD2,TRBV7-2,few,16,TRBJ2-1,CASSLTLAGGENEQFF,TGTGCCAGCAGCTTAACACTAGCGGGAGGAGAGAATGAGCAGTTCTTC
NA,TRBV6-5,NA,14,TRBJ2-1,CASSYSTIYNEQFF,TGTGCCAGCAGTTACTCGACTATATACAATGAGCAGTTCTTC
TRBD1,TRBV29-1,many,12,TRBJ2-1,CSERTGYNEQFF,TGCAGCGAGCGGACAGGTTACAATGAGCAGTTCTTC
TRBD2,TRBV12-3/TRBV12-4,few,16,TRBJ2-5,CASSFPSAGGRETQYF,TGTGCCAGCAGTTTTCCCTCAGCGGGAGGTAGAGAGACCCAGTACTTC
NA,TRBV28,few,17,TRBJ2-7,CASRPQHLQTVFYEQYF,TGTGCCAGCAGACCGCAACACCTACAGACGGTCTTCTACGAGCAGTACTTC
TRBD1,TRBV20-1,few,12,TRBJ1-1,CSGGQVNTEAFF,TGCAGTGGAGGACAGGTGAACACTGAAGCTTTCTTT
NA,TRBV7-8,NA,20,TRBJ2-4,CASSLGAGTPTGLAKNIQYF,TGTGCCAGCAGCTTAGGAGCCGGGACACCGACCGGTCTAGCCAAAAACATTCAGTACTTC
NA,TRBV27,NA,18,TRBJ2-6,CASSWNHRETTGANVLTF,TGTGCCAGCAGTTGGAATCACAGGGAAACAACTGGGGCCAACGTCCTGACTTTC
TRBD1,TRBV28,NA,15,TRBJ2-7,CASSLWDRVRYEQYF,TGTGCCAGCAGTTTGTGGGACAGGGTAAGATACGAGCAGTACTTC
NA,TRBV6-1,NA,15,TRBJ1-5,CASSIQAVSNQPQHF,TGTGCCAGCAGCATTCAGGCGGTTAGCAATCAGCCCCAGCATTTT
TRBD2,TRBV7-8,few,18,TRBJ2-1,CASSKLWASGSPGNEQFF,TGTGCCAGCAGCAAGTTGTGGGCTAGCGGGTCGCCTGGCAATGAGCAGTTCTTC
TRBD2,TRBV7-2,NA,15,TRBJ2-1,CASSPKLAGGGEQFF,TGTGCCAGCAGCCCCAAGCTAGCGGGAGGGGGTGAGCAGTTCTTC
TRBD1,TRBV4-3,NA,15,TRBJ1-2,CASSDGTGGGYGYTF,TGCGCCAGCAGCGATGGGACAGGGGGAGGCTATGGCTACACCTTC
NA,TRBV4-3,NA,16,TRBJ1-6,CASSQAPGSYNSPLHF,TGCGCCAGCAGCCAAGCCCCAGGCTCCTATAATTCACCCCTCCACTTT
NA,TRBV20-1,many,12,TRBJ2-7,CSAERANWEQYF,TGCAGTGCGGAACGGGCAAATTGGGAGCAGTACTTC
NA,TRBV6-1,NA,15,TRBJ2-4,CASSSYGDSMRIQYF,TGTGCCAGCAGCAGCTACGGAGATTCCATGAGGATTCAGTACTTC
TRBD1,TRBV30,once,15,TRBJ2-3,CAWSETGLRADTQYF,TGTGCCTGGAGTGAGACAGGGCTTCGCGCAGATACGCAGTATTTT
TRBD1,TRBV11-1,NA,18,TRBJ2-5,CASSSRWQGAVLQETQYF,TGTGCCAGCAGCTCGAGATGGCAGGGGGCTGTACTCCAAGAGACCCAGTACTTC
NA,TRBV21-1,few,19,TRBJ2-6,CASSKRRTGKSSGANVLTF,TGTGCCAGCAGCAAACGGCGGACAGGGAAGTCCTCTGGGGCCAACGTCCTGACTTTC
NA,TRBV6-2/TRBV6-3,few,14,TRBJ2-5,CASSYPEKRGTQYF,TGTGCCAGCAGTTACCCCGAAAAGCGCGGGACCCAGTACTTC
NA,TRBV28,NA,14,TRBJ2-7,CASRSLGTTIEQYF,TGTGCCAGCCGCTCCCTCGGGACAACCATTGAGCAGTACTTC
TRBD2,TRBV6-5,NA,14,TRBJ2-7,CASSYGGGAYEQYF,TGTGCCAGCAGTTACGGCGGGGGAGCCTACGAGCAGTACTTC